The TCR beta chain described here comes from a study of long-term antiretroviral therapy in people with HIV. Study-wide findings and caveats: Clonal expansions arising prior to ART prevailed in the repertoire at every time point.

On this clone itself: What it binds is not known.

They ran version v3.0 of the immunoSEQ assay at survey level. Sequencing was intended to reach about 35,000-50,000 T-cell genomes per sample. TCRdb keeps only in-frame clones here, not all; method: immunoSEQ multiplex PCR. The sample records 20,000 to 25,000 clones, 85% to 95% being singletons. The CDR3 covers 15 residues. V was pared by 9 bases and J by 8 bases, with 13 bases of the junction left unmatched. The germline CDR1 and CDR2 sequences are SNHLY and FYNNEI. The sequenced sample was unsorted PBMCs, obtained about 4.7 years after starting antiretroviral therapy. The sequence derives from a woman between 50 and 59 years old with HIV. The chain joins TRBV2 to TRBJ2-1; 10 nucleotides line up with TRBD2. CDR3 sequence: CARRIAGGNRYEQFF. The CDR3 coding sequence is TGTGCCAGGCGGATAGCGGGAGGTAATCGCTATGAGCAGTTCTTC.